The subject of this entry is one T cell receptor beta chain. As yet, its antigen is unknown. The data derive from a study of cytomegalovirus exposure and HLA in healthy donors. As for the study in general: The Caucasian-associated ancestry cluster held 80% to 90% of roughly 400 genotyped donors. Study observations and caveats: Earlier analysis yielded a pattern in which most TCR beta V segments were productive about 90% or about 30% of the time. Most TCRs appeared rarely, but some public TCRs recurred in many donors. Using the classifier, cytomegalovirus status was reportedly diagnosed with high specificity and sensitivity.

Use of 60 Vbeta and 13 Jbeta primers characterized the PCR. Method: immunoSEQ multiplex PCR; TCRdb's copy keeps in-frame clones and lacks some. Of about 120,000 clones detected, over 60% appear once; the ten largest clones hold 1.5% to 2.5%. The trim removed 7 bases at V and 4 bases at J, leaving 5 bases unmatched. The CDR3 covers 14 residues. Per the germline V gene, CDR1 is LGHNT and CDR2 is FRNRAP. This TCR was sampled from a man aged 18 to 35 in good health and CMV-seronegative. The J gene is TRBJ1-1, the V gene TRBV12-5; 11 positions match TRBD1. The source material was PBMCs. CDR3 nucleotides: TGTGCTAGTGAAACCGGACAGGGGGCCACTGAAGCTTTCTTT. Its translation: CASETGQGATEAFF. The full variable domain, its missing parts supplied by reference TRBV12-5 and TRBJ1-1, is DARVTQTPRHKVTEMGQEVTMRCQPILGHNTVFWYRQTMMQGLELLAYFRNRAPLDDSGMPKDRFSAEMPDATLATLKIQPSEPRDSAVYFCASETGQGATEAFFGQGTRLTVV.